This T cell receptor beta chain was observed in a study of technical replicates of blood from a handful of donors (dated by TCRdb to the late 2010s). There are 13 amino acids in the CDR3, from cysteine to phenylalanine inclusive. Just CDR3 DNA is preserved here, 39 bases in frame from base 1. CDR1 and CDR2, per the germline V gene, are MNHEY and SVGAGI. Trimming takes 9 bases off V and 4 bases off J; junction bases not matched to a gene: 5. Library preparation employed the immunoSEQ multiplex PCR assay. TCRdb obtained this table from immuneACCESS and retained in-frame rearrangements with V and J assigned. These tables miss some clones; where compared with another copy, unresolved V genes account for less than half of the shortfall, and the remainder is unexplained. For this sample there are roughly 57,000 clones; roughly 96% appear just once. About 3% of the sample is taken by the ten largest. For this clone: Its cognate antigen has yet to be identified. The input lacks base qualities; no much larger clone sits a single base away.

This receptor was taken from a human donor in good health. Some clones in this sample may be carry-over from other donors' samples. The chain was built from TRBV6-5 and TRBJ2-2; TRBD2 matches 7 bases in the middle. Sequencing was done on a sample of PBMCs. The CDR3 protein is CASRTSSTGELFF. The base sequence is TGTGCCAGTAGGACTAGTTCCACCGGGGAGCTGTTTTTT.